This paragraph reports one TCR beta chain. What it recognizes is unknown. CDR1 is SGHTA and CDR2 is FQGNSA in the germline V gene. J lost 2 bases, V lost 5 bases, and 7 bases had no gene match. The CDR3 loop spans 15 amino acids. This sample was taken from a study of T cell repertoires in cytomegalovirus infection. TCRdb called the reads again in MiXCR, with one record for every CDR3 protein. This sample has tens of thousands of distinct CDR3 sequences, with over 15% found just once. The sequences come from CD8+ T cells from cultured PBMCs, collected from culture after CMV antigen stimulation. The source of this sequence is a human donor in good health (CMV status not recorded). Some clones in this sample may be carry-over from other donors' samples. The V and J genes are TRBV7-2 and TRBJ2-7; 9 nucleotides agree with TRBD2. The DNA for the CDR3 is TGTGCCAGCAGCCCTCCCCTAGCGGGGCCCTACGAGCAGTACTTC. The encoded protein is CASSPPLAGPYEQYF. The full variable domain, rest sourced from reference TRBV7-2 and TRBJ2-7, is GAGVSQSPSNKVTEKGKDVELRCDPISGHTALYWYRQSLGQGLEFLIYFQGNSAPDKSGLPSDRFSAERTGGSVSTLTIQRTQQEDSAVYLCASSPPLAGPYEQYFGPGTRLTVT.